This T cell receptor (beta chain) was captured by sequencing in a study of T cell responses to AZD1222 COVID-19 vaccine. Notes on the study in general: Spike-spanning, vaccine-associated CD4 TCRs were dominant at 160-218 and 743-854. It should be noted that donors were predominantly white British and more often female, and clonal diversity was possibly underestimated. Sampled repertoires all dated from after the peak T cell response. Only a handful of AZD1222 recipients tested seropositive at baseline.

This table comes from immunoSEQ multiplex PCR, and its TCRdb copy is limited to in-frame clones, with some not included. Of tens of thousands of clones detected, 80% appear once; the ten largest clones hold over 12%. To note about this clone: Its antigen remains unknown.

Germline CDR1 and CDR2: SGDLS and YYNGEE. The junction had 8 bases not matched to a gene; V was cut back by 1 base and J by 5 bases. The CDR3 loop spans 16 amino acids. This TCR was sampled from an adult who received the AZD1222 COVID-19 vaccine. Here the sequenced sample was peripheral blood, taken 28 days after the second AZD1222 dose. This chain links TRBV9 with TRBJ2-1, with 8 bases fitting TRBD1. The CDR3 protein is CASSVSGQGDDNEQFF. The CDR3 DNA is TGTGCCAGCAGCGTAAGCGGACAGGGTGATGACAATGAGCAGTTCTTC.